These T cell receptor beta chains were read from a single sample in a study of blood T cell repertoires in COVID-19. Some clones are missing from TCRdb's copy, which holds only in-frame ones; the method was immunoSEQ multiplex PCR. The data hold roughly 330,000 clones, with around 86% observed a single time. The sequenced sample was PBMCs or T cells enriched from blood (not recorded which). The receptors derive from a woman aged 18-30 years who had recovered from COVID-19. Both conserved end residues are part of each CDR3. Fields, in order: CDR3 protein, V gene, J gene.

CDR3aa: CASSLQGRTGGAFIYGYTF
v_gene: TRBV27
j_gene: TRBJ1-2

CDR3aa: CASSRGDRRNTEAFF
v_gene: TRBV6-5
j_gene: TRBJ1-1

CDR3aa: CASSFGTSTPTQYF
v_gene: TRBV11-2
j_gene: TRBJ2-3

CDR3aa: CASSDLPGYEQYF
v_gene: TRBV6-4
j_gene: TRBJ2-7

CDR3aa: CASSLSPRYGYTF
v_gene: TRBV27
j_gene: TRBJ1-2

CDR3aa: CASSSLSSRDSSSYEQYF
v_gene: TRBV7-2
j_gene: TRBJ2-7

CDR3aa: CASSQVSGDGKLFF
v_gene: TRBV4-1
j_gene: TRBJ1-4

CDR3aa: CASSLGQPGNGYTF
v_gene: TRBV5-1
j_gene: TRBJ1-2

CDR3aa: CAWSHGVGVYGYTF
v_gene: TRBV30
j_gene: TRBJ1-2

CDR3aa: CASSADRTDTQYF
v_gene: TRBV2
j_gene: TRBJ2-3

CDR3aa: CASSTVQETQYF
v_gene: TRBV2
j_gene: TRBJ2-5

CDR3aa: CASSLAGELFF
v_gene: TRBV6-5
j_gene: TRBJ2-2

CDR3aa: CAIRMGGLTEAFF
v_gene: TRBV2
j_gene: TRBJ1-1

CDR3aa: CASSFDRGQRNTEAFF
v_gene: TRBV7-9
j_gene: TRBJ1-1

CDR3aa: CASSLGGGPYEQYF
v_gene: TRBV5-1
j_gene: TRBJ2-7

CDR3aa: CASSPPAGGGTDTQYF
v_gene: TRBV18
j_gene: TRBJ2-3

CDR3aa: CASSLGTSGEETQYF
v_gene: TRBV23-1
j_gene: TRBJ2-5

CDR3aa: CASTPGGAGSYGYTF
v_gene: TRBV28
j_gene: TRBJ1-2

CDR3aa: CASSRSADRWYEQYF
v_gene: TRBV7-8
j_gene: TRBJ2-7

CDR3aa: CASSKGQGSPEAFF
v_gene: TRBV6-5
j_gene: TRBJ1-1

CDR3aa: CASSSRGGGYSPLHF
v_gene: TRBV10-2
j_gene: TRBJ1-6

CDR3aa: CATSATTTSYEQYF
v_gene: TRBV24-1
j_gene: TRBJ2-7

CDR3aa: CASSREGDRNYGYTF
v_gene: TRBV21-1
j_gene: TRBJ1-2

CDR3aa: CASSAYRDSSYEQYF
v_gene: TRBV9
j_gene: TRBJ2-7

CDR3aa: CASSELGGSWGDTQYF
v_gene: TRBV2
j_gene: TRBJ2-3

CDR3aa: CASSQETTEAFF
v_gene: TRBV14
j_gene: TRBJ1-1

CDR3aa: CASSVGGGDTQYF
v_gene: TRBV6-4
j_gene: TRBJ2-3

CDR3aa: CASSYDRKDGYTF
v_gene: TRBV6-5
j_gene: TRBJ1-2

CDR3aa: CASSVAGNTEAFF
v_gene: TRBV9
j_gene: TRBJ1-1

CDR3aa: CASSRGRSTGGLFQEQFF
v_gene: TRBV28
j_gene: TRBJ2-1

CDR3aa: CASSLVQGKGYTF
v_gene: TRBV6-5
j_gene: TRBJ1-2

CDR3aa: CASSIGSSGNTIYF
v_gene: TRBV19
j_gene: TRBJ1-3

CDR3aa: CASSPRTGGAGNEQFF
v_gene: TRBV19
j_gene: TRBJ2-1

CDR3aa: CASSYTGSNTGELFF
v_gene: TRBV6-5
j_gene: TRBJ2-2

CDR3aa: CASSLGLLAGGRNEQFF
v_gene: TRBV7-3
j_gene: TRBJ2-1

CDR3aa: CASSFTASSYNEQFF
v_gene: TRBV27
j_gene: TRBJ2-1

CDR3aa: CATSREGRRLSSYNEQFF
v_gene: TRBV15
j_gene: TRBJ2-1

CDR3aa: CAWSLLGQGGADTQYF
v_gene: TRBV30
j_gene: TRBJ2-3

CDR3aa: CASSWRGVETGELFF
v_gene: TRBV7-9
j_gene: TRBJ2-2

CDR3aa: CASSYGFSGNYGYTF
v_gene: TRBV6-5
j_gene: TRBJ1-2

CDR3aa: CASSEGDLAGRQETQYF
v_gene: TRBV7-7
j_gene: TRBJ2-5

CDR3aa: CASSPTGTESEQFF
v_gene: TRBV9
j_gene: TRBJ2-1

CDR3aa: CASSSLRGRGNTEAFF
v_gene: TRBV11-2
j_gene: TRBJ1-1

CDR3aa: CASRKQGYSNQPQHF
v_gene: TRBV6-5
j_gene: TRBJ1-5

CDR3aa: CASSATGSSPGELFF
v_gene: TRBV5-1
j_gene: TRBJ2-2

CDR3aa: CASNEGVVYNEQFF
v_gene: TRBV28
j_gene: TRBJ2-1

CDR3aa: CASSITYEQYF
v_gene: TRBV5-6
j_gene: TRBJ2-7

CDR3aa: CASSVKRGTEAFF
v_gene: TRBV9
j_gene: TRBJ1-1

CDR3aa: CASRDRVGTGELFF
v_gene: TRBV2
j_gene: TRBJ2-2

CDR3aa: CASSEYGTGKTGELFF
v_gene: TRBV25-1
j_gene: TRBJ2-2

CDR3aa: CASSPDRDEQYF
v_gene: TRBV6-5
j_gene: TRBJ2-7